The 31 T cell receptor beta chains in this list originate from one sample, sequenced in a study of cytomegalovirus exposure and HLA in healthy donors. The primer mix had 60 Vbeta and 13 Jbeta primers. Data came from immunoSEQ multiplex PCR; TCRdb stores just in-frame clones and leaves some out. The sample table sets out about 42,000 clones. The material sequenced was PBMCs. The source is a man aged 25-45 years in good health and CMV-seronegative.

The V and J genes are TRBV30 and TRBJ1-2; 7 nucleotides line up with TRBD1. CDR3 size: 14 residues. The V gene end was trimmed by 3 bases and the J gene end by 7 bases; junction bases not matched to a gene: 11. Germline V lookup: CDR1 GTSNPN, CDR2 SVGIG (reference sequence). Here the CDR3 reads CAWSLQGSRGGYTF. CDR3 DNA sequence: TGTGCCTGGAGCCTACAGGGGTCTCGTGGTGGCTACACCTTC.

This sequence joins TRBV18 and TRBJ1-2, with 9 bases aligning to TRBD1. Germline lookup yields CDR1 KGHSH and CDR2 LQKENI. The CDR3 runs to 14 residues. V lost 3 bases and J lost 6; bases outside the gene matches: 5. DNA for the CDR3: TGTGCCAGCTCACCGGGGACAGGGCCTAATGGCTACACCTTC. This codes for CASSPGTGPNGYTF.

The V gene is TRBV6-5, the J gene TRBJ2-1, with 8 bases matching TRBD2. J gave up 6 bases and V 7 bases, and 11 bases lay outside the gene matches. The CDR3 covers 15 residues. Germline V CDR1 and CDR2: MNHEY, SVGAGI. Here the CDR3 DNA reads TGTGCCAGCAAGGCGGTCGCGGGAGGCAGCAATGAGCAGTTCTTC. This codes for CASKAVAGGSNEQFF.

The gene calls are TRBV5-6 and TRBJ2-3, with TRBD2 matching over 10 bases. CDR1 and CDR2 from the germline V gene are SGHDT and YYEEEE. The CDR3 has 16 residues. J was trimmed by 6 bases and V by 0 bases; bases with no gene match: 7. This chain's CDR3 is CASSLGASGRRDTQYF. Here the CDR3 DNA reads TGTGCCAGCAGCTTGGGGGCTAGCGGGAGACGTGATACGCAGTATTTT. The complete variable domain, with remaining parts taken from reference TRBV5-6 and TRBJ2-3, reads DAGVTQSPTHLIKTRGQQVTLRCSPKSGHDTVSWYQQALGQGPQFIFQYYEEEERQRGNFPDRFSGHQFPNYSSELNVNALLLGDSALYLCASSLGASGRRDTQYFGPGTRLTVL.

The chain is built from TRBV15 and TRBJ1-6; a possible D gene is TRBD1 (5 bases). CDR3 length equals 14 residues. CDR1 and CDR2 from the germline V gene are LNHNV and YYDKDF (reference sequence). Trimming pared 4 bases from V and 12 bases from J, leaving 16 bases between. The CDR3 loop reads CATSTMKGELPLHF. Here the CDR3 DNA reads TGTGCCACCAGCACAATGAAAGGGGAATTACCCCTCCACTTT.

CDR3 nucleotide sequence: TGTGCCAGCAGCTCGGGACAGGGGGCCCACAATGAGCAGTTCTTC. Translation: CASSSGQGAHNEQFF. V usage is TRBV7-2 and J usage is TRBJ2-1, with 12 bases aligning to TRBD1. Germline CDR1 is SGHTA and CDR2 is FQGNSA. The CDR3 runs 15 residues. The V gene end was trimmed by 4 bases and the J gene end by 5 bases; junction bases not matched to a gene: 3.

J is TRBJ1-5 and V is TRBV11-2, with TRBD1 matching over 9 bases. This CDR3 contains 14 residues. Per germline, CDR1 SGHAT and CDR2 FQNNGV. With 5 bases clipped from V and 6 bases from J, the junction kept 5 bases outside the gene matches. The chain's CDR3 is CASSPDRGFQPQHF. CDR3 DNA: TGTGCCAGCAGCCCGGACAGGGGATTTCAGCCCCAGCATTTT.

J is TRBJ2-5 and V is TRBV4-1; 13 bases are a match to TRBD2. The V gene end was trimmed by 4 bases and the J gene end by 3 bases; junction bases not matched to a gene: 2. Germline values: CDR1 MGHRA, CDR2 YSYEKL. The CDR3 length is 15 residues. In DNA form, the CDR3 reads TGCGCCAGCAGCCCCGGACTAGCGGGAGAAGAGACCCAGTACTTC. Encoded protein: CASSPGLAGEETQYF.

The gene calls are TRBV27 and TRBJ2-6; the match to TRBD1 covers 7 bases. The CDR3 is made up of 17 amino acids. From germline, CDR1 is MNHEY and CDR2 SMNVEV (reference sequence). The junction had 10 bases not matched to a gene; V was cut back by 5 bases and J by 3 bases. CDR3 bases: TGTGCCAGCAGTGACAGGGTGCTGAGGGGTGGGGCCAACGTCCTGACTTTC. It yields the protein CASSDRVLRGGANVLTF.

The chain combines TRBV4-1 with TRBJ2-5; weak D call: TRBD2 (5 bases). The CDR3 sequence is 14 residues long. Germline CDR1 is MGHRA and CDR2 is YSYEKL. The V gene lost 6 bases and the J gene lost 5 bases, with 16 bases spanning the gap. The CDR3 loop reads CASSYGGSRETQYF. The CDR3 DNA follows: TGCGCCAGCAGTTACGGTGGGAGTAGGGAGACCCAGTACTTC.

The V and J genes are TRBV6-5 and TRBJ1-5; 12 nucleotides match TRBD1. The CDR3 has 15 amino acids. The junction had 5 bases not matched to a gene; V was cut back by 4 bases and J by 7 bases. Germline CDR1 and CDR2: MNHEY and SVGAGI. The CDR3 region is CASSWGTGGDQPQHF. The DNA for the CDR3 is TGTGCCAGCAGTTGGGGGACAGGGGGCGACCAGCCCCAGCATTTT.

The genes are TRBV6-5 and TRBJ2-7; 9 bases match TRBD1. This CDR3 contains 14 residues. CDR1 is MNHEY and CDR2 is SVGAGI in the germline V gene. Trimming at V came to 7 bases and at J to 6 bases, leaving 10 bases not matched to a gene. The CDR3 DNA reads as TGTGCCAGCAAGGAAGGGACAGGGAACGTCGAGCAGTACTTC. Translation gives CASKEGTGNVEQYF.

The chain combines TRBV27 with TRBJ2-7; 7 nucleotides agree with TRBD1. Germline V gene lookup returns CDR1 MNHEY and CDR2 SMNVEV (reference sequence). This CDR3 comprises 13 residues. V dropped 6 bases and J dropped 2; count of bases not matched to a gene: 4. CDR3 in DNA: TGTGCCAGCAGCCCAGGACAGGCCTACGAGCAGTACTTC. Translating gives CASSPGQAYEQYF.

The rearrangement links TRBV19 to TRBJ2-3; D uncertain. The CDR3 has 13 residues. Trimming shortened V by 3 bases and J by 4 bases, and 8 bases separated the two germline ends. Germline lookup yields CDR1 LNHDA and CDR2 SQIVND (reference sequence). CDR3 bases: TGTGCCAGTAGTATTGTAATTGCAGATACGCAGTATTTT. This translates into CASSIVIADTQYF.

V and J are TRBV19 and TRBJ1-1, with a tentative D call TRBD1 (5 bases). Germline assignment: CDR1 LNHDA and CDR2 SQIVND (reference sequence). The ends were cut back, 5 bases at V and 5 bases at J, with 9 bases in the middle. This CDR3 spans 12 amino acids. CDR3 nucleotide sequence: TGTGCCAGTAGTTCAGGGTGGACTGAAGCTTTCTTT. Its protein is CASSSGWTEAFF.

The chain couples TRBV11-2 to TRBJ2-5, with 12 bases fitting TRBD2. After removal of 5 bases from V and 1 base from J, the junction contained 5 bases not matched to a gene. CDR1 is SGHAT, CDR2 FQNNGV, per germline. The CDR3 runs to 16 residues. CDR3 sequence (DNA): TGTGCCAGCAGCCAGGGACTAGCGGGCTTCCAAGAGACCCAGTACTTC. Translated: CASSQGLAGFQETQYF.

The chain carries TRBV5-1 and TRBJ2-5; D may be TRBD2 (5 bases). Trimming shortened V by 6 bases and J by 0 bases, and 15 bases separated the two germline ends. The CDR3 contains 15 residues. The germline CDR1 and CDR2 sequences are SGHRS and YFSETQ. The CDR3 DNA reads as TGCGCCAGCACCTTTGAGGGAATAGACCAAGAGACCCAGTACTTC. Amino acids: CASTFEGIDQETQYF.

The chain employs TRBV20-1 and TRBJ2-1; no definite D call. CDR3 length equals 10 residues. Per the germline V gene, CDR1 is DFQATT and CDR2 is SNEGSKA (reference sequence). Trimming took 4 bases from V and 5 from J, leaving 3 bases between them. The CDR3 here is CSATDNEQFF. CDR3 in DNA: TGCAGTGCTACAGACAATGAGCAGTTCTTC.

J is TRBJ1-2 and V is TRBV7-2, with 10 bases lining up with TRBD1. This CDR3 has 16 residues. From germline, CDR1 is SGHTA and CDR2 FQGNSA. V lost 4 bases to trimming and J lost 8 bases; unmatched junction nucleotides: 13. The CDR3 protein is CASSSGTGTGALGYTF. Written as DNA, the CDR3 is TGTGCCAGCAGCTCCGGGACCGGGACAGGGGCGCTCGGCTACACCTTC.

The rearrangement links TRBV28 to TRBJ1-2; D ambiguous. Germline V gene sequence: CDR1 MDHEN, CDR2 SYDVKM. V lost 2 bases and J lost 5, with 6 bases in between. This CDR3 is built from 12 residues. The chain's CDR3 is CASSLAGYGYTF. The DNA for the CDR3 is TGTGCCAGCAGTTTAGCCGGGTATGGCTACACCTTC.

The genes are TRBV4-3 and TRBJ2-2, with 14 positions matching TRBD2. The V segment lost 0 bases and the J segment 7 bases; nucleotides outside the gene matches: 7. This CDR3 comprises 18 residues. Germline CDR1 and CDR2: LGHNA and YSLEER. The chain's CDR3 is CASSQDMTSGRAFGELFF. In nucleotides, the CDR3 is TGCGCCAGCAGCCAAGATATGACTAGCGGGAGGGCCTTCGGGGAGCTGTTTTTT.

The CDR3 reads CASSSPGDRNFNSPLHF. The CDR3 coding sequence is TGTGCCAGCAGCTCCCCGGGGGACCGGAACTTTAATTCACCCCTCCACTTT. V usage is TRBV11-2 and J usage is TRBJ1-6; weak D call: TRBD1 (5 bases). Deletions cut 4 bases from V and 6 bases from J, with 19 bases between. Germline-derived CDR1 and CDR2 are SGHAT and FQNNGV. This CDR3 spans 17 amino acids. The variable domain in full, completed from reference TRBV11-2 and TRBJ1-6, reads EAGVAQSPRYKIIEKRQSVAFWCNPISGHATLYWYQQILGQGPKLLIQFQNNGVVDDSQLPKDRFSAERLKGVDSTLKIQPAKLEDSAVYLCASSSPGDRNFNSPLHFGNGTRLTVT.

This chain connects TRBV30 to TRBJ2-7, with unresolved D. In germline, CDR1 is GTSNPN, CDR2 SVGIG (reference sequence). The CDR3 totals 13 residues. With 1 base removed from V and 1 base from J, the gap between germline ends came to 8 bases. For the CDR3, the DNA is TGTGCCTGGAGTGCAGATATTTCCTACGAGCAGTACTTC. Amino acid sequence: CAWSADISYEQYF.

The chain recombines TRBV7-7 with TRBJ2-1; 11 bases fit TRBD2. The CDR3 runs to 17 residues. J lost 6 bases, V lost 4 bases, and 11 bases had no gene match. Per germline, CDR1 SSHAT and CDR2 FNYEAQ (reference sequence). The CDR3 sequence: CASSSTFSGRAPNEQFF. CDR3 DNA: TGTGCCAGCAGCTCGACCTTTAGCGGGAGGGCCCCCAATGAGCAGTTCTTC. Based on the CDR3 plus reference TRBV7-7 and TRBJ2-1, the full variable domain is GAGVSQSPRYKVTKRGQDVTLRCDPISSHATLYWYQQALGQGPEFLTYFNYEAQPDKSGLPSDRFSAERPEGSISTLTIQRTEQRDSAMYRCASSSTFSGRAPNEQFFGPGTRLTVL.

The chain is built from TRBV29-1 and TRBJ2-3; D is possibly TRBD1 (6 bases). The germline V gene has CDR1 SQVTM and CDR2 ANQGSEA. Trimming pared 6 bases from V and 10 bases from J, leaving 14 bases between. The CDR3 consists of 11 residues. The CDR3 sequence is CSVSDSRAQYF. The CDR3 region has the DNA TGCAGCGTCTCGGACAGTAGGGCGCAGTATTTT.

The chain employs TRBV19 and TRBJ1-2, with D hard to call. Germline CDR1 LNHDA, CDR2 SQIVND (reference sequence). V lost 2 bases and J lost 2, with 6 bases in between. The CDR3 covers 13 residues. The chain's CDR3 is CASSISVNYGYTF. CDR3 in DNA: TGTGCCAGTAGTATATCCGTAAACTATGGCTACACCTTC.

V and J are TRBV4-2 and TRBJ1-5; 7 bases are a match to TRBD1. V gave up 1 base and J gave up 8 bases; unmatched junction bases: 11. The germline gives CDR1 LGHNA, CDR2 YNFKEQ. The CDR3 consists of 16 residues. CDR3 sequence: CASSQGIGGEGEPQHF. DNA for the CDR3: TGTGCCAGCAGCCAAGGTATAGGGGGCGAAGGAGAGCCCCAGCATTTT.

The chain employs TRBV11-2 and TRBJ2-1, with a possible D match to TRBD1 (5 bases). The CDR3 sequence is 14 residues long. With 8 bases removed from V and 0 bases from J, the gap between germline ends came to 11 bases. Germline V gives CDR1 SGHAT, CDR2 FQNNGV. The CDR3 bases are TGTGCCAGCGGGGCGGATAGCTCCTACAATGAGCAGTTCTTC. Protein: CASGADSSYNEQFF.

CDR3 DNA sequence: TGTGCCAGCAGTGAAAGCGGGATCATGGAGACCCAGTACTTC. Amino acid sequence: CASSESGIMETQYF. The J gene is TRBJ2-5, the V gene TRBV6-1; TRBD2 matches 7 bases. CDR3 length: 14 amino acids. Germline values: CDR1 MNHNS, CDR2 SASEGT. The ends lost 2 bases at V and 5 bases at J; junction bases unmatched: 5.

About this clone: Germline is not matched at one junction end, which may reflect a read error. The CDR3 here is CAGSVWGDPNSPLHF. DNA for the CDR3: TGTGCCGGGAGTGTTTGGGGGGACCCAAATTCACCCCTCCACTTT. The chain carries TRBV30 and TRBJ1-6; D is perhaps TRBD1 (5 bases). Germline V gene lookup returns CDR1 GTSNPN and CDR2 SVGIG (reference sequence). The CDR3 consists of 15 residues.

The chain couples TRBV11-3 to TRBJ2-1, with 7 nucleotides matching TRBD2. Germline trimming cut 3 bases from V and 10 bases from J; bases unmatched to any gene: 6. This CDR3 comprises 13 residues. Germline V lookup: CDR1 SGHNT, CDR2 YENEEA. The CDR3 sequence is CASSLEGLNEQFF. CDR3 bases: TGTGCCAGCAGCTTGGAGGGACTAAACGAGCAGTTCTTC. Combining the CDR3 with reference TRBV11-3 and TRBJ2-1 gives the whole variable domain EAGVVQSPRYKIIEKKQPVAFWCNPISGHNTLYWYLQNLGQGPELLIRYENEEAVDDSQLPKDRFSAERLKGVDSTLKIQPAELGDSAVYLCASSLEGLNEQFFGPGTRLTVL.